This T cell receptor beta chain stems from a study of shared clonotypes between healthy human individuals. The wider study: The study used three CD4 naive, three CD4 memory, two CD8 naive and one CD8 memory plate per donor.

Of note for this clone: The antigen remains unidentified. This specimen includes other DNA sequences encoding the same CDR3.

CD8 memory was a combination of CD45RO+ cells and CCR7-negative CD45RA+ TemRA cells. V lost 2 bases to trimming and J lost 0 bases; unmatched junction nucleotides: 4. Germline CDR1 reads MNHNS; CDR2 reads SASEGT. The CDR3 runs to 15 residues. Study-wide findings and caveats: Larger estimated richness was generally recorded for naive subsets relative to memory subsets. The sampled material consisted only of blood, and tissue repertoires are likely to differ.

The method was immunoSEQ multiplex PCR; TCRdb's version includes in-frame clones alone and lacks a portion of them. The table lists 100,000 or so clones, less than 75% of them singletons. Sequences were obtained from memory CD8+ T cells sorted from blood. Subset meaning: CD45RO+ cells pooled with CCR7-negative TemRA cells. This chain connects TRBV6-1 to TRBJ2-7; 7 nucleotides line up with TRBD1. The sequence came from a woman younger than 45 in good health. As DNA, the CDR3 is TGTGCCAGCAGTGAACGGGCAGGGGGCTCCTACGAGCAGTACTTC. Amino acid sequence: CASSERAGGSYEQYF.